What follows are 3 T cell receptor beta chains derived from one specimen sequenced in a study of cytomegalovirus exposure and HLA in healthy donors. This table comes from immunoSEQ multiplex PCR, and its TCRdb copy is limited to in-frame clones, with some not included. The sample carries 200,000 to 250,000 clones, around 87% recorded once. The sample taken for sequencing was PBMCs. Receptors were obtained from a woman aged 18-30 years in good health and CMV-seropositive.

The chain is built from TRBV11-2 and TRBJ2-7; the D is unclear. Trimming cost V 3 bases and J 0 bases, with 9 bases left between them. Germline CDR1 reads SGHAT; CDR2 reads FQNNGV. The CDR3 covers 14 residues. CDR3 region: CASSFYLSSYEQYF. In nucleotides, the CDR3 is TGTGCCAGCAGCTTCTACTTAAGCTCCTACGAGCAGTACTTC.

This chain uses TRBV19 with TRBJ2-4; TRBD1 aligns across 10 bases. CDR1 is LNHDA, CDR2 SQIVND, per germline (reference sequence). The CDR3 is 19 residues long. V gave up 4 bases and J gave up 5 bases; unmatched junction bases: 17. The CDR3 sequence is CASSRDRGRRVGDQNIQYF. The CDR3 DNA sequence: TGTGCCAGTAGTAGAGACAGGGGGCGCCGGGTTGGGGACCAAAACATTCAGTACTTC. The full variable domain, in which reference TRBV19 and TRBJ2-4 provide the parts outside the CDR3, is DGGITQSPKYLFRKEGQNVTLSCEQNLNHDAMYWYRQDPGQGLRLIYYSQIVNDFQKGDIAEGYSVSREKKESFPLTVTSAQKNPTAFYLCASSRDRGRRVGDQNIQYFGAGTRLSVL.

V usage is TRBV5-1 and J usage is TRBJ1-1; perhaps TRBD1 as D (5 bases). V lost 4 bases to trimming and J lost 3 bases, with 10 bases between them. Germline assignment: CDR1 SGHRS and CDR2 YFSETQ. The CDR3 spans 13 residues. In DNA, the CDR3 is TGCGCCAGCAGCCCACAGGTCGACACTGAAGCTTTCTTT. Amino acids: CASSPQVDTEAFF.